This paragraph covers one TCR beta chain sequence. V was pared by 3 bases and J by 2 bases, with 10 bases between. The CDR3 has 14 amino acids. Germline lookup yields CDR1 MNHEY and CDR2 SVGAGI. Clones were read by immunoSEQ multiplex PCR, and TCRdb kept only the in-frame ones, dropping some. This table has under 70,000 clones, about 90% appearing once. The sample is drawn from a study of T cell changes during pregnancy in multiple sclerosis. The sample in question was CD4+ T cells from peripheral blood mononuclear cells, obtained after pregnancy. The sequence derives from a female donor with multiple sclerosis, enrolled in a pregnancy study. The V gene is TRBV6-5, the J gene TRBJ1-1; weak D call: TRBD1 (6 bases). CDR3 sequence: CASSYGTRNTEAFF. The CDR3, as DNA: TGTGCCAGCAGTTATGGGACACGTAACACTGAAGCTTTCTTT.